The T cell receptor (beta chain) described here comes from a study of blood T cells in healthy people across ages. Findings of the study overall: In long-lived donors, naive CD4+ cell counts and diversity exceeded those of aged donors.

Comment on this clonotype: Its antigen remains unidentified.

Primed by a sample-barcoded 5' primer and a J-beta primer mix, a second PCR proceeded for 7 to 11 cycles. TCRdb reanalysed the 5' RACE reads using MiXCR and keeps one entry per CDR3 protein. The sample lists more than 900,000 distinct CDR3 sequences; 29% were seen once. V shed 3 bases and J 8 bases; nucleotides not matched to a gene: 10. Germline V gene data show CDR1 as SGHTA and CDR2 as FQGNSA. The length of the CDR3 is 16 residues. These data also formed part of another study, on T cells of mothers and their children. That source adds: The donor cohort consisted of a few healthy Caucasian mothers and their six children. RNA that had been extracted went wholly into cDNA synthesis, at approximately 1.6 ug per 15 ul.

Specimen: blood. This sequence was found in a middle-aged woman in good health. The chain combines TRBV7-2 with TRBJ1-2; 12 nucleotides align to TRBD1. The CDR3 spells CASSFSGTGGDSGYTF. CDR3 DNA sequence: TGTGCCAGCAGCTTTTCCGGGACAGGGGGCGATTCCGGCTACACCTTC. Looking up the rest from reference TRBV7-2 and TRBJ1-2 gives the full variable domain: GAGVSQSPSNKVTEKGKDVELRCDPISGHTALYWYRQSLGQGLEFLIYFQGNSAPDKSGLPSDRFSAERTGGSVSTLTIQRTQQEDSAVYLCASSFSGTGGDSGYTFGSGTRLTVV.